This T cell receptor beta chain was captured in a study of T cells in Graves' hyperthyroidism and ophthalmopathy. Study-level points and caveats: Among clonotypes expanded in thyroid above 0.001, most were also found in blood.

Disease duration was under 3 months in the ophthalmopathy patients, who also had a Clinical Activity Score of at least 3 and a NOSPECS grade of at least 4. It was uncontrolled infection, other autoimmune disease, pregnancy or lactation that excluded patients. The V and J ends lost 6 bases and 4 bases respectively, with 16 bases between them. This CDR3 has 15 residues. Germline loops: CDR1 MNHEY, CDR2 SMNVEV (reference sequence). This clonotype was observed a handful of times. What it binds is not known. TCR beta CDR3 regions were amplified from RNA. TCR CDR3 underwent first-round RT-PCR with the HTBI primer set. TCRdb analysed the multiplex PCR reads with MiXCR anew, one entry per CDR3 protein. The sample yields some 500,000 distinct CDR3 sequences, about 16% seen once.

The receptor comes from a woman in her 30s with Graves' ophthalmopathy. The specimen was blood. V is TRBV27 and J is TRBJ2-1; D uncertain. CDR3 DNA: TGTGCCAGCAGGCCGACAACACCCCGATACAATGAGCAGTTCTTC. Amino acids: CASRPTTPRYNEQFF.